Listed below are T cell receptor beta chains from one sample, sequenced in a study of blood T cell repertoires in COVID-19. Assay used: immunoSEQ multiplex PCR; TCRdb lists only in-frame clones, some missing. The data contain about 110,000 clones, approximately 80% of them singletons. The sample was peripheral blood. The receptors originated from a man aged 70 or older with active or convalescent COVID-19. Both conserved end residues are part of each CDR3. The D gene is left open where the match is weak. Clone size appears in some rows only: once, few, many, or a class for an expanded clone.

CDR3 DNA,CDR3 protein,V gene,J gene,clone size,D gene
TGTGCCAGCAGGACAGGGGGAAACTCCTATAATTCACCCCTCCACTTT,CASRTGGNSYNSPLHF,TRBV7-2,TRBJ1-6,-,TRBD1
TGCGCCAGCAGTCAAAGCGGGGGAAATGAGCAGTTCTTC,CASSQSGGNEQFF,TRBV23-1,TRBJ2-1,-,TRBD2
TGCGGGGGCACGAGCACAGATACGCAGTATTTT,CGGTSTDTQYF,TRBV29-1,TRBJ2-3,-,-
TGTGCCAGCAGTGTCAGGGAAAGCAATCAGCCCCAGCATTTT,CASSVRESNQPQHF,TRBV27,TRBJ1-5,-,-
TGTGCCAGCAGCTTAGAGGCAGTGACAGGCTACACCTTC,CASSLEAVTGYTF,TRBV7-9,TRBJ1-2,-,-
TGTGCCAGCAGCTTAAGGGGGGGCGTACCCTCTGGAAACACCATATATTTT,CASSLRGGVPSGNTIYF,TRBV7-9,TRBJ1-3,-,-
TGCGCCAGCAGCCGACCGGGACTAGCGGACGACAATGAGCAGTTCTTC,CASSRPGLADDNEQFF,TRBV4-1,TRBJ2-1,-,TRBD2
TGTGCCAGCAGCTCCCCGGGGGGGACAGGGATTCGCTACACCTTC,CASSSPGGTGIRYTF,TRBV7-2,TRBJ1-2,-,TRBD1
TGCGCCAGCAGCTTGGGCCCGGCGGGGGGCCAGGATGAGCAGTTCTTC,CASSLGPAGGQDEQFF,TRBV5-1,TRBJ2-1,-,TRBD2
TGTGCCAGCAGCCGAACTAGCGGGAGGGGGGGCACCGGGGAGCTGTTTTTT,CASSRTSGRGGTGELFF,TRBV6-6,TRBJ2-2,once,TRBD2
TGTGCCAGCAGCTTAGGACTGCTCGGCGAGCAGTACTTC,CASSLGLLGEQYF,TRBV11-3,TRBJ2-7,few,-
TGTGCCAGCAGCCCGCGCACGGAGCGGGGGAGAGAGACCCAGTACTTC,CASSPRTERGRETQYF,TRBV7-8,TRBJ2-5,-,TRBD2
TGTGCCAGCAGCTTACCGGGACTAGCCGGTGAGCAGTTCTTC,CASSLPGLAGEQFF,TRBV28,TRBJ2-1,-,TRBD2
TGTGCCAGCAGTTTGCTCTGGACAGGGGCGAGCAATCAGCCCCAGCATTTT,CASSLLWTGASNQPQHF,TRBV27,TRBJ1-5,-,TRBD1
TGTGCCAGCAGCCAAAGGGGGACTAGCGGGAACAATGAGCAGTTCTTC,CASSQRGTSGNNEQFF,TRBV3-1/TRBV3-2,TRBJ2-1,-,TRBD2
TGTGCCAGCAGTCAGGGCAATTATAATTCACCCCTCCACTTT,CASSQGNYNSPLHF,TRBV6-5,TRBJ1-6,-,-
TGTGCCAGCAGCCCTGGGACAGGGGTCGTAGTTGAGCAGTTCTTC,CASSPGTGVVVEQFF,TRBV7-3,TRBJ2-1,-,TRBD1
TGCAGTGCTAGTGATGGACAGGTGGGAGACTACGAGCAGTACTTC,CSASDGQVGDYEQYF,TRBV20-1,TRBJ2-7,once,TRBD1
TGCAGCCCTAAAAGAGGACTAGCGGGGCCGCCGACCTACGAGCAGTACTTC,CSPKRGLAGPPTYEQYF,TRBV29-1,TRBJ2-7,-,TRBD2
TGCGCCAGCAATGAGGGGGCGGGCTATGGCTACACCTTC,CASNEGAGYGYTF,TRBV5-1,TRBJ1-2,-,TRBD1
TGTGCCAGCAGCGCCGACAGGGGGCGGGTAGGTGCTTTCTTT,CASSADRGRVGAFF,TRBV2,TRBJ1-1,-,TRBD1
TGTGCCAGCAGTTACTACGACTACTCGAACACCGGGGAGCTGTTTTTT,CASSYYDYSNTGELFF,TRBV6-5,TRBJ2-2,-,-
TGTGCCAGCAGGCCAACTAAGAACACTGAAGCTTTCTTT,CASRPTKNTEAFF,TRBV27,TRBJ1-1,-,-
TGTGCCAGCAGCCATACTAGCGGGAGGGGGAATACGCAGTATTTT,CASSHTSGRGNTQYF,TRBV3-1/TRBV3-2,TRBJ2-3,-,TRBD2
TGTGCCAGCAGTTTATCACGGACAGGACAAGGCTACACCTTC,CASSLSRTGQGYTF,TRBV27,TRBJ1-2,few,TRBD1
TGTGCCAGCAGCGCGACAGGGGGCACAGGTGGCTACACCTTC,CASSATGGTGGYTF,TRBV11-2,TRBJ1-2,once,TRBD1
TGTGCCACCACTTACAGCCTAATTAACACTGAAGCTTTCTTT,CATTYSLINTEAFF,TRBV15,TRBJ1-1,-,-
TGTGCCAGCAGTCGACAGGGAATCTACGAGCAGTACTTC,CASSRQGIYEQYF,TRBV3-1/TRBV3-2,TRBJ2-7,many,TRBD1
TGCAGTGCTAGTAGGGGGCCCCGCGGCACAGATACGCAGTATTTT,CSASRGPRGTDTQYF,TRBV20-1,TRBJ2-3,-,TRBD1
TGTGCCAGCAGTCCTGGTTGGGCGACCACAGATACGCAGTATTTT,CASSPGWATTDTQYF,TRBV5-6,TRBJ2-3,-,-
TGTGCCACCAGTGCTAGCGGGGGGGCAGGGAGAGGCACAGATACGCAGTATTTT,CATSASGGAGRGTDTQYF,TRBV24-1,TRBJ2-3,-,TRBD2
TGTGCCAGCTCACCAATCGAGATAGGGGCGGGATTGGACACTGAAGCTTTCTTT,CASSPIEIGAGLDTEAFF,TRBV18,TRBJ1-1,-,-
TGTGCCATCAGTGAGTCGGGGGGATCTCAGCCCCAGCATTTT,CAISESGGSQPQHF,TRBV10-3,TRBJ1-5,few,-
TGTGCCAGCAGTTTGGACATACAACCCTATGGCTACACCTTC,CASSLDIQPYGYTF,TRBV6-2/TRBV6-3,TRBJ1-2,-,-
TGTGCCAGCAGCCAGAGACAGGGGCTCGATGGCTACACCTTC,CASSQRQGLDGYTF,TRBV4-2,TRBJ1-2,once,TRBD1
TGTGCCAGCAGCTCCCGGGACAGGGAGGAGACCCAGTACTTC,CASSSRDREETQYF,TRBV5-8,TRBJ2-5,-,TRBD1
TGTGCCAGCAGTCCCAGGGGCACAGATACGCAGTATTTT,CASSPRGTDTQYF,TRBV12-3/TRBV12-4,TRBJ2-3,-,-
TGTGCCAGCAGCCAAGCACAGGGAACCGGGGAGCTGTTTTTT,CASSQAQGTGELFF,TRBV3-1/TRBV3-2,TRBJ2-2,-,-
TGTGCCAGCAGCGGGGGCGGACGGGGTTCTAACTATGGCTACACCTTC,CASSGGGRGSNYGYTF,TRBV14,TRBJ1-2,few,-
TGTGCCAGCTCAAACTCCGGGACACAGGGCAATGAGCAGTTCTTC,CASSNSGTQGNEQFF,TRBV18,TRBJ2-1,-,-
TGTGCCAGCAGTTTACTACAGGGCCAAGGCTACACCTTC,CASSLLQGQGYTF,TRBV27,TRBJ1-2,once,-
TGTGCCAGCAGTTCAGGACTAGCGGGTTTAGAGACCCAGTACTTC,CASSSGLAGLETQYF,TRBV2,TRBJ2-5,-,TRBD2
TGCGCCAGCAGCTCGACTAGCACAGAGACCCAGTACTTC,CASSSTSTETQYF,TRBV5-1,TRBJ2-5,-,TRBD2
TGCGCCAGCAGCCAACCATTAACTGCGGGTAGCGGGACCTACAATGAGCAGTTCTTC,CASSQPLTAGSGTYNEQFF,TRBV4-1,TRBJ2-1,-,TRBD2
TGTGCCAGCAGCTTGGGGGGGCGCGGTCAGCCCCAGCATTTT,CASSLGGRGQPQHF,TRBV5-6,TRBJ1-5,-,-
TGTGCCAGCAAACCCGACAGGGGGAGCGACATTCAGTACTTC,CASKPDRGSDIQYF,TRBV2,TRBJ2-4,-,TRBD1
TGTGCCATCAGTGAAGGACAGCCTAATGAAAAACTGTTTTTT,CAISEGQPNEKLFF,TRBV10-3,TRBJ1-4,-,-
TGCGCCAGCAGCTTGTACAGCTTCTCCTACGAGCAGTACTTC,CASSLYSFSYEQYF,TRBV5-1,TRBJ2-7,-,-
TGTGCCAGTAGTATAGGAGGAGTCTATGGCTACACCTTC,CASSIGGVYGYTF,TRBV19,TRBJ1-2,-,-
TGTGCCAGCAGTTTAGGGGCTAGCCAAGAGACCCAGTACTTC,CASSLGASQETQYF,TRBV9,TRBJ2-5,-,-
TGTGCCAGTAGTATCCCAGGGGCTTCCGGCTACACCTTC,CASSIPGASGYTF,TRBV19,TRBJ1-2,few,-
TGTGCCAGCAGTCAGAGGAGGGACTCACCCCTCCACTTT,CASSQRRDSPLHF,TRBV12-3/TRBV12-4,TRBJ1-6,-,-
TGCGCCAGCAGCCCTACCCCGACAGGGGGCGGGTATGGCTACACCTTC,CASSPTPTGGGYGYTF,TRBV5-1,TRBJ1-2,-,TRBD1
TGTGCCAGCAGTGACAGGACAGGGGGCTCTGAAGCTTTCTTT,CASSDRTGGSEAFF,TRBV2,TRBJ1-1,-,TRBD1
TGTGCCACCAGCCCCGGGACAATAGAGAGCAATCAGCCCCAGCATTTT,CATSPGTIESNQPQHF,TRBV15,TRBJ1-5,many,-